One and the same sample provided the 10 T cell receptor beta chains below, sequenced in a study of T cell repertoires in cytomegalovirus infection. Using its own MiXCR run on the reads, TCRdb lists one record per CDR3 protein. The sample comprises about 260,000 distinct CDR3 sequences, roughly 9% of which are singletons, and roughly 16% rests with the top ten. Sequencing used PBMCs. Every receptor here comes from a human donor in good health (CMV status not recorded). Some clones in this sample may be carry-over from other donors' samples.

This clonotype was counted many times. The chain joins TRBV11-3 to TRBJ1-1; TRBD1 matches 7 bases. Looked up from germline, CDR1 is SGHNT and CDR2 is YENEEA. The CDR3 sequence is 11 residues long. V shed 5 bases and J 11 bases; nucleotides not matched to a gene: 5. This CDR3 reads CASSRGGVAFF. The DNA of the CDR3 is TGTGCCAGCAGCAGAGGGGGCGTTGCTTTCTTT.

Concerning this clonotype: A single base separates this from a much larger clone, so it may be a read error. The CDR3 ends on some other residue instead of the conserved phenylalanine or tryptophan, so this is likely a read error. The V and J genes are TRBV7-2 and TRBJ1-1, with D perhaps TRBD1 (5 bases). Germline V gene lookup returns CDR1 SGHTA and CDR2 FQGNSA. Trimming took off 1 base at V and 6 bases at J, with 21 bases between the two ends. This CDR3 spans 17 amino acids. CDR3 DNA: TGTGCCAGCAGCTTAGGGGGCTTTCGGAGGGGCGCGGCTGAAGCTTTCCTT. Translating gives CASSLGGFRRGAAEAFL.

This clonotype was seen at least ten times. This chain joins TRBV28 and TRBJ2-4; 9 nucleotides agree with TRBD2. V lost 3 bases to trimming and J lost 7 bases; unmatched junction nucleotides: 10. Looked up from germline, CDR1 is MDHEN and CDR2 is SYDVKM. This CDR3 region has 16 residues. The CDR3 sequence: CASSFSGLAGKNIQYF. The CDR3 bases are TGTGCCAGCAGTTTCTCAGGTCTAGCGGGGAAGAACATTCAGTACTTC.

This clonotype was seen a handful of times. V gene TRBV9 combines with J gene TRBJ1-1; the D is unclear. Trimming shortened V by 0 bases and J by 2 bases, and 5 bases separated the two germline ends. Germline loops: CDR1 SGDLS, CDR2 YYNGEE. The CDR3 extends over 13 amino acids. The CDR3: CASSVGANTEAFF. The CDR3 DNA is TGTGCCAGCAGCGTAGGGGCAAACACTGAAGCTTTCTTT.

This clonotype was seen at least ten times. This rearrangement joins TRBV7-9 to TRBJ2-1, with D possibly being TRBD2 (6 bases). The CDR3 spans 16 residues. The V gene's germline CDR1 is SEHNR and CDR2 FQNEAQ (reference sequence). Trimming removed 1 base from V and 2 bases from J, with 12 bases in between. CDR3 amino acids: CASSLGGARTYNEQFF. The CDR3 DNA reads TGTGCCAGCAGCTTAGGCGGGGCTCGGACCTACAATGAGCAGTTCTTC.

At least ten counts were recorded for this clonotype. CDR3 loop: CASSQDRTVRIQYF. The CDR3 coding sequence is TGTGCCAGCAGCCAAGATCGAACAGTTCGCATTCAGTACTTC. The rearrangement links TRBV3-1 to TRBJ2-4; D gene unclear. Trimming pared 0 bases from V and 9 bases from J, leaving 12 bases between. The CDR3 extends over 14 amino acids. Per the germline V gene, CDR1 is LGHDT and CDR2 is YNNKEL (reference sequence).

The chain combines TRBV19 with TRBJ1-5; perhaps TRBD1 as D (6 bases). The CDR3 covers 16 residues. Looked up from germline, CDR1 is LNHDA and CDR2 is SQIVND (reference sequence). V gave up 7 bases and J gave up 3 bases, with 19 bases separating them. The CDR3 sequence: CASTRGGLWANQPQHF. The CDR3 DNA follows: TGTGCCAGTACCCGGGGGGGCCTATGGGCCAATCAGCCCCAGCATTTT.

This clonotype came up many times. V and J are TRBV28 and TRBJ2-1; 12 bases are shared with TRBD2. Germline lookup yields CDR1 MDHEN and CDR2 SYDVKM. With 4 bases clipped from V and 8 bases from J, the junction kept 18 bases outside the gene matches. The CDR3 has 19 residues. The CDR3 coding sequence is TGTGCCAGCAGTTCACACCTGGGCCCAGCTAGCGGGGGGGCCTATGAGCAGTTCTTC. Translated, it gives CASSSHLGPASGGAYEQFF.

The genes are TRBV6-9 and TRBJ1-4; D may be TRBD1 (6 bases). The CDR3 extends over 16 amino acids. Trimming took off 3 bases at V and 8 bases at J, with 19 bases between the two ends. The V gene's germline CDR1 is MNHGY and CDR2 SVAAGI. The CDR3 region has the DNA TGTGCCAGCAGTTACGGACTGACGCGGGGGGCAGAAAAACTGTTTTTT. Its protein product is CASSYGLTRGAEKLFF.

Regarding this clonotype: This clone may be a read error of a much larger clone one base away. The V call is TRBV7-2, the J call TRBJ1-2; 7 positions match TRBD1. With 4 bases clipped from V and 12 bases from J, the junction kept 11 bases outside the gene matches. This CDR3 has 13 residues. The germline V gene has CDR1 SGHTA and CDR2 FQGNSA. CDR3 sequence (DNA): TGTGCCAGCAGCTCCGGGGAGGGGGCCTCCGACACCTTC. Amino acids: CASSSGEGASDTF.